This record concerns one T cell receptor beta chain sequence. Its specificity is not known. The missing conserved phenylalanine or tryptophan at the end of this CDR3 makes a read error likely. Only patients with CD8+CD57+ cell expansion on flow cytometry were chosen for sequencing. Acquired aplastic anemia of severe grade affected all patients. No therapy was given to patients before blood sampling. Template material for TCR beta VDJ and CDR3 profiling consisted of genomic DNA. TCRdb reprocessed the reads via MiXCR and lists one record per CDR3 protein. Here the sample spans around 430,000 distinct CDR3 sequences, around 30% being singletons. These data come from a study of CD8+CD57+ T cells in acquired aplastic anemia. Study summary: Yields of DNA that came from sorted CD4+ and CD8+ cells averaged about 2.9 ug.

V lost 2 bases and J 6 bases, leaving 11 bases between the germline ends. CDR1 is SGHTA and CDR2 is FQGNSA in the germline V gene. The CDR3 has 14 amino acids. Study-wide findings and caveats: In common between the patients and the controls were some 28 CD8+ CDR3 sequences.

The source material was sorted CD4+, CD8+, or CD8+CD57+ T cells (not recorded which) from PBMCs. The receptor's source is a human donor with aplastic anemia. This chain connects TRBV7-2 to TRBJ1-5, with D perhaps TRBD1 (6 bases). The CDR3 DNA reads as TGTGCCAGCAGCTTAAGTACAGGGCCTCAGCCCCAGCATCTT. Translation gives CASSLSTGPQPQHL.